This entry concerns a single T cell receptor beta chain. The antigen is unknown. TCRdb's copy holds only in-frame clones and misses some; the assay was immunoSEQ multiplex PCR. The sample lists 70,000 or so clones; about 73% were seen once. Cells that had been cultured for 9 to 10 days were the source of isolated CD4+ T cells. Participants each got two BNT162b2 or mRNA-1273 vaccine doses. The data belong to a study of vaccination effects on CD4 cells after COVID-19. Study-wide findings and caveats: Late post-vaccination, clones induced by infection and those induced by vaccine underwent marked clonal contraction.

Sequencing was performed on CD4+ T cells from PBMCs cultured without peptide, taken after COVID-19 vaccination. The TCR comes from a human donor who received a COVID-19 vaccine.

CDR3 region: CASREGGQWDTEAFF. The CDR3 DNA reads TGTGCCAGCAGGGAGGGGGGGCAATGGGACACTGAAGCTTTCTTT. The chain has TRBV28 and TRBJ1-1; TRBD1 might be the D (6 bases). Germline CDR1 reads MDHEN; CDR2 reads SYDVKM. With 6 bases removed from V and 3 bases from J, the gap between germline ends came to 17 bases. CDR3 size: 15 residues. Complete variable domain (other parts from reference TRBV28 and TRBJ1-1): DVKVTQSSRYLVKRTGEKVFLECVQDMDHENMFWYRQDPGLGLRLIYFSYDVKMKEKGDIPEGYSVSREKKERFSLILESASTNQTSMYLCASREGGQWDTEAFFGQGTRLTVV.